Listed below are T cell receptor beta chains from one sample, sequenced in a study of T and B cells in COVID-19 patients. TCRdb re-derived calls from the multiplex PCR reads in MiXCR, one entry per CDR3 protein. Among 20,000 to 30,000 distinct CDR3 sequences listed, over 25% were seen once. The specimen sequenced was blood. These TCRs come from a human donor who had recovered from COVID-19. CDR3s include the opening cysteine and the closing phenylalanine or tryptophan. A D gene is named only where the DNA matches it firmly. The size entry is marked missing in some rows and otherwise reads once, few, many or a size class.

CDR3 length: 15
D gene: NA
V gene: TRBV13
J gene: TRBJ2-7
clone size: NA
CDR3 DNA: TGTGCCAGCAGCGGGCGGGACAGCAACACATACGAGCAGTACTTC
CDR3 protein: CASSGRDSNTYEQYF

CDR3 length: 15
D gene: NA
V gene: TRBV19
J gene: TRBJ2-7
clone size: NA
CDR3 DNA: TGTGCCAGTAGTATAGGTGGCAGGGTGAAAGAAGAGCAGTACTTC
CDR3 protein: CASSIGGRVKEEQYF

CDR3 length: 15
D gene: NA
V gene: TRBV6-5
J gene: TRBJ2-7
clone size: NA
CDR3 DNA: TGTGCCAGCAGTTACCGTTTCAGGAGTTCCTACGAGCAGTACTTC
CDR3 protein: CASSYRFRSSYEQYF

CDR3 length: 15
D gene: TRBD2
V gene: TRBV6-2/TRBV6-3
J gene: TRBJ2-2
clone size: once
CDR3 DNA: TGTGCCAGCAGTTTAGAGGGAGGGCCGACCGGGGAGCTGTTTTTT
CDR3 protein: CASSLEGGPTGELFF

CDR3 length: 17
D gene: TRBD2
V gene: TRBV5-1
J gene: TRBJ2-5
clone size: NA
CDR3 DNA: TGCGCCAGCAGCCGGGGCATAGCGGGAGGGCCGGAAGAGACCCAGTACTTC
CDR3 protein: CASSRGIAGGPEETQYF

CDR3 length: 18
D gene: TRBD2
V gene: TRBV6-5
J gene: TRBJ2-3
clone size: many
CDR3 DNA: TGTGCCAGCAGCGTGACTAGCGGGAGGCAGGCCGGCACAGATACGCAGTATTTT
CDR3 protein: CASSVTSGRQAGTDTQYF

CDR3 length: 12
D gene: NA
V gene: TRBV5-5
J gene: TRBJ2-1
clone size: medium-sized
CDR3 DNA: TGTGCCGCCCGAGGCCCTAGGGGGGGAGAGTTCTTC
CDR3 protein: CAARGPRGGEFF

CDR3 length: 16
D gene: TRBD1
V gene: TRBV27
J gene: TRBJ2-2
clone size: many
CDR3 DNA: TGTGCCAGCAGTCCGACAGGGGCCGTTAACACCGGGGAGCTGTTTTTT
CDR3 protein: CASSPTGAVNTGELFF

CDR3 length: 14
D gene: TRBD2
V gene: TRBV29-1
J gene: TRBJ2-2
clone size: NA
CDR3 DNA: TGCAGCGTTCCTCGGACTAGCGGGAGCTGGGAGCTGTTTTTT
CDR3 protein: CSVPRTSGSWELFF

CDR3 length: 13
D gene: NA
V gene: TRBV6-2/TRBV6-3
J gene: TRBJ2-2
clone size: medium-sized
CDR3 DNA: TGTGCCAGCAGTTACTTGAACACCGGGGAGCTGTTTTTT
CDR3 protein: CASSYLNTGELFF

CDR3 length: 18
D gene: TRBD2
V gene: TRBV6-5
J gene: TRBJ2-7
clone size: NA
CDR3 DNA: TGTGCCAGCAGTTACTCCCGGGGGGCGGCGGGAGGGGCCTACGAGCAGTACTTC
CDR3 protein: CASSYSRGAAGGAYEQYF

CDR3 length: 16
D gene: TRBD2
V gene: TRBV19
J gene: TRBJ2-3
clone size: medium-sized
CDR3 DNA: TGTGCCACGCAATGGACTAGCGGGGGGCCCGTAGGTACGCAGTATTTT
CDR3 protein: CATQWTSGGPVGTQYF

CDR3 length: 15
D gene: TRBD1
V gene: TRBV6-5
J gene: TRBJ1-4
clone size: NA
CDR3 DNA: TGTGCCAGCAGTCAATGGACAGGCGAACTGAAAAAACTGTTTTTT
CDR3 protein: CASSQWTGELKKLFF

CDR3 length: 13
D gene: NA
V gene: TRBV5-1
J gene: TRBJ2-7
clone size: NA
CDR3 DNA: TGCGCCAGCAGCTTGTCGAACCCTTACGAGCAGTACTTC
CDR3 protein: CASSLSNPYEQYF

CDR3 length: 15
D gene: TRBD2
V gene: TRBV12-3/TRBV12-4
J gene: TRBJ2-2
clone size: many
CDR3 DNA: TGTGCCAGCCGATACGGGGGGGCGAACACCGGGGAGCTGTTTTTT
CDR3 protein: CASRYGGANTGELFF

CDR3 length: 15
D gene: NA
V gene: TRBV24-1
J gene: TRBJ2-3
clone size: NA
CDR3 DNA: TGTGCCACCAGTGAGCCGACAGGTTTCACAGATACGCAGTATTTT
CDR3 protein: CATSEPTGFTDTQYF

CDR3 length: 12
D gene: NA
V gene: TRBV5-6
J gene: TRBJ2-1
clone size: NA
CDR3 DNA: TGTGCCAGCAGCTTAGGACAGCCAGGGGAGTTCTTC
CDR3 protein: CASSLGQPGEFF

CDR3 length: 14
D gene: NA
V gene: TRBV7-9
J gene: TRBJ2-5
clone size: NA
CDR3 DNA: TGTGCCAGCAGCTTCCCCTCCGTCCAAGAGACCCAGTACTTC
CDR3 protein: CASSFPSVQETQYF

CDR3 length: 19
D gene: TRBD1
V gene: TRBV27
J gene: TRBJ2-7
clone size: few
CDR3 DNA: TGTGCCAGCAGTTTGGGGTCGGACAGGGGCGAGCGAGGGTCCTACGAGCAGTACTTC
CDR3 protein: CASSLGSDRGERGSYEQYF

CDR3 length: 13
D gene: NA
V gene: TRBV27
J gene: TRBJ1-2
clone size: NA
CDR3 DNA: TGTGCCAGCAGTCAGGGGCTAAGTTATGGCTACACCTTC
CDR3 protein: CASSQGLSYGYTF

CDR3 length: 15
D gene: TRBD1
V gene: TRBV19
J gene: TRBJ2-7
clone size: NA
CDR3 DNA: TGTGCCAGTAGTAGGGACAGGGCCCCCTCCTACGAGCAGTACTTC
CDR3 protein: CASSRDRAPSYEQYF

CDR3 length: 14
D gene: TRBD1
V gene: TRBV6-1
J gene: TRBJ1-2
clone size: NA
CDR3 DNA: TGTGCCAGCAGTTACTCGAGACAGGGCTATGGCTACACCTTC
CDR3 protein: CASSYSRQGYGYTF

CDR3 length: 13
D gene: NA
V gene: TRBV27
J gene: TRBJ1-1
clone size: few
CDR3 DNA: TGTGCCAGCAGTTTGCCCGGGACTCCCGAAGCTTTCTTT
CDR3 protein: CASSLPGTPEAFF

CDR3 length: 14
D gene: TRBD2
V gene: TRBV6-2/TRBV6-3
J gene: TRBJ2-1
clone size: NA
CDR3 DNA: TGTGCCAGCAGTTCCTCGGTTAGCGGGGGGGCGTGGTTCTTC
CDR3 protein: CASSSSVSGGAWFF

CDR3 length: 15
D gene: TRBD1
V gene: TRBV13
J gene: TRBJ1-4
clone size: few
CDR3 DNA: TGTGCCAGCAGCCCGACGGGGACAGTTAATGAAAAACTGTTTTTT
CDR3 protein: CASSPTGTVNEKLFF

CDR3 length: 14
D gene: NA
V gene: TRBV18
J gene: TRBJ1-2
clone size: many
CDR3 DNA: TGTGCCAGCTCACAGGACGGACTCAACTATGGCTACACCTTC
CDR3 protein: CASSQDGLNYGYTF

CDR3 length: 16
D gene: TRBD2
V gene: TRBV5-6
J gene: TRBJ2-1
clone size: NA
CDR3 DNA: TGTGCCAGCAGCACGACTAGCGGGGGCTCCGTAGATGAGCAGTTCTTC
CDR3 protein: CASSTTSGGSVDEQFF

CDR3 length: 14
D gene: TRBD2
V gene: TRBV6-5
J gene: TRBJ2-7
clone size: NA
CDR3 DNA: TGTGCCAGCAGTGCTAGCGGGGGAACCTACGAGCAGTACTTC
CDR3 protein: CASSASGGTYEQYF

CDR3 length: 13
D gene: TRBD2
V gene: TRBV20-1
J gene: TRBJ2-2
clone size: NA
CDR3 DNA: TGCAGTGGGCTAGCGGAGCATCCCGGGGAGCTGTTTTTT
CDR3 protein: CSGLAEHPGELFF

CDR3 length: 15
D gene: NA
V gene: TRBV6-5
J gene: TRBJ1-3
clone size: NA
CDR3 DNA: TGTGCCAGCAGTTCCCTCCAAGACTCTGGAAACACCATATATTTT
CDR3 protein: CASSSLQDSGNTIYF

CDR3 length: 16
D gene: NA
V gene: TRBV7-2
J gene: TRBJ2-7
clone size: NA
CDR3 DNA: TGTGCCAGCAGCTTAGACCGGGACCCCGAATCCTACGAGCAGTACTTC
CDR3 protein: CASSLDRDPESYEQYF

CDR3 length: 13
D gene: NA
V gene: TRBV6-5
J gene: TRBJ2-2
clone size: few
CDR3 DNA: TGTGCCAGCAACTACAGGAACACCGGGGAGCTGTTTTTT
CDR3 protein: CASNYRNTGELFF

CDR3 length: 14
D gene: NA
V gene: TRBV27
J gene: TRBJ1-4
clone size: NA
CDR3 DNA: TGTGCCAGCAGCAAGATGGGGACTGGGGAAAAACTGTTTTTT
CDR3 protein: CASSKMGTGEKLFF

CDR3 length: 18
D gene: TRBD2
V gene: TRBV11-1
J gene: TRBJ2-1
clone size: NA
CDR3 DNA: TGTGCCAGCAGCTTCGGACTAGCGGGGGACCTTCCCTACAATGAGCAGTTCTTC
CDR3 protein: CASSFGLAGDLPYNEQFF

CDR3 length: 11
D gene: TRBD1
V gene: TRBV20-1
J gene: TRBJ1-2
clone size: NA
CDR3 DNA: TGCAGTGCGCCGACAGGGCTCCGCTACACCTTC
CDR3 protein: CSAPTGLRYTF

CDR3 length: 16
D gene: TRBD1
V gene: TRBV27
J gene: TRBJ2-7
clone size: NA
CDR3 DNA: TGTGCCAGCAGGGTAAGAGGGACAGGGAGGTCCTACGAGCAGTACTTC
CDR3 protein: CASRVRGTGRSYEQYF

CDR3 length: 14
D gene: TRBD2
V gene: TRBV29-1
J gene: TRBJ2-1
clone size: medium-sized
CDR3 DNA: TGCAGCGTCGCTAGCGGGATCCCCTACAATGAGCAGTTCTTC
CDR3 protein: CSVASGIPYNEQFF

CDR3 length: 11
D gene: NA
V gene: TRBV6-6
J gene: TRBJ2-1
clone size: NA
CDR3 DNA: TGTGCCAGCTCCCTCAGCCGTGAGCAGTTCTTC
CDR3 protein: CASSLSREQFF

CDR3 length: 16
D gene: NA
V gene: TRBV18
J gene: TRBJ2-1
clone size: many
CDR3 DNA: TGTGCCAGCTCACCACGTTCAGTTTCGTCAGGAAATGAGCAGTTCTTC
CDR3 protein: CASSPRSVSSGNEQFF